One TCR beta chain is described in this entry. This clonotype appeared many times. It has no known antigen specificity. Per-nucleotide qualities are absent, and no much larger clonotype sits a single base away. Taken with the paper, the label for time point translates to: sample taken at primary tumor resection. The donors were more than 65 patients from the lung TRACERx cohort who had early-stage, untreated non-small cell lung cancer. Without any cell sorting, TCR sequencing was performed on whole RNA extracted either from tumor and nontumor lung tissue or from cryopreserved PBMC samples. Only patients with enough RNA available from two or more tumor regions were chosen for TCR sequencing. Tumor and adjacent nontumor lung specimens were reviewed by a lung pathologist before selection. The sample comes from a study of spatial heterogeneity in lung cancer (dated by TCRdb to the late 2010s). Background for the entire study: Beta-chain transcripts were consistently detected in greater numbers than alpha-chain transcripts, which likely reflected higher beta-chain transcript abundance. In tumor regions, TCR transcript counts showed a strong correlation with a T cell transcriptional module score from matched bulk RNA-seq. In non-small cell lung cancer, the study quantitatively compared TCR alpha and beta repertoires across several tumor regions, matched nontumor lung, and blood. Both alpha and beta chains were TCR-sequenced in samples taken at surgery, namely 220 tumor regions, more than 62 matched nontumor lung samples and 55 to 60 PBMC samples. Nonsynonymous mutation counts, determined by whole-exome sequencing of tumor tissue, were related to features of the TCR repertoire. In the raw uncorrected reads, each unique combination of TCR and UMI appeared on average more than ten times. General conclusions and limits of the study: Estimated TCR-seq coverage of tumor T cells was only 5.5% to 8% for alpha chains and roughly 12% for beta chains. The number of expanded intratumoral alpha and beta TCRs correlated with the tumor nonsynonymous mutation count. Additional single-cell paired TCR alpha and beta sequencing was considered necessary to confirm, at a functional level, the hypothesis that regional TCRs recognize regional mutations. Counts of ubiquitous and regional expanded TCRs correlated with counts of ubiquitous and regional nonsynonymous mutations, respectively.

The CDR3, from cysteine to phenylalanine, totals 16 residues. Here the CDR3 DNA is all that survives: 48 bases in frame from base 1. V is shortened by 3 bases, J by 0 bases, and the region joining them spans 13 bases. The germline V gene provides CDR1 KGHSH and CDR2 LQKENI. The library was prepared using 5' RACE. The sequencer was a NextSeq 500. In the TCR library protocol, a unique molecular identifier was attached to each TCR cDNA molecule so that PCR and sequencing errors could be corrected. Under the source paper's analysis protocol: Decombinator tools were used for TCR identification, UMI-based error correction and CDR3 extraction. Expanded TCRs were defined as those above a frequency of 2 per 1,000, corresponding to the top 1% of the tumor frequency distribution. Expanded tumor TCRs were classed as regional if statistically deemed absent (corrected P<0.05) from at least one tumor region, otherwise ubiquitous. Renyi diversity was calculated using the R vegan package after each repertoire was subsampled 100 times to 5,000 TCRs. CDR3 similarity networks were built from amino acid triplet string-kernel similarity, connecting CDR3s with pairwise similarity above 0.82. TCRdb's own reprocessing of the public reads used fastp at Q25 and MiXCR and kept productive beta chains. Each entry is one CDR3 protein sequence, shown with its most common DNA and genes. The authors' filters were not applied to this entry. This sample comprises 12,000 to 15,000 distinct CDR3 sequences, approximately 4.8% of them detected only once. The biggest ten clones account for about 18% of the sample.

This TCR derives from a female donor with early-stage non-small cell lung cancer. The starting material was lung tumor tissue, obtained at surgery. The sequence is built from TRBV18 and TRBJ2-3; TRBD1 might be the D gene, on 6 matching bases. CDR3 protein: CASSPPWGPSTDTQYF. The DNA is TGTGCCAGCTCACCCCCTTGGGGGCCTAGCACAGATACGCAGTATTTT.